This T cell receptor beta chain came from a study of sequential checkpoint blockade in melanoma. The CDR3 spans 16 residues. The V gene lost 0 bases and the J gene lost 1 base, with 12 bases spanning the gap. In germline, CDR1 is MNHNY, CDR2 SVGAGI (reference sequence). The protocol was immunoSEQ multiplex PCR, while the TCRdb copy is restricted to in-frame clones and leaves out a portion. This sample carries approximately 10,000 clones, roughly 73% of them seen once, and the ten largest clones take around 33%. Treatment defined: randomized to nivolumab then ipilimumab (arm A) or the reverse (arm B). DNA-damaging chemotherapy had not been given to any patient beforehand.

The source material was CD8+ T cells sorted from blood (inferred from file names), sampled from a patient given nivolumab and ipilimumab in sequence. The rearrangement uses TRBV6-6 and TRBJ1-1; D might be TRBD1 (5 bases). This sequence originates from a human donor with melanoma. As DNA, the CDR3 is TGTGCCAGCAGTTACTCAATGGGGGGACCGAACACTGAAGCTTTCTTT. Residues: CASSYSMGGPNTEAFF.